This T cell receptor beta chain was sequenced in a study of blood T cells in healthy people across ages. Primed by a sample-barcoded 5' primer and a J-beta primer mix, a second PCR proceeded for about 6 to 12 cycles. Each CDR3 protein gets one entry after TCRdb re-called the 5' RACE reads with MiXCR. The sample has 1 million to 1.2 million distinct CDR3 sequences, 30% to 40% seen once. Concerning this clonotype itself: The germline gene is not matched at one end of the junction; a read error may be the cause.

The CDR3 contains 18 residues. The germline V gene has CDR1 SGDLS and CDR2 YYNGEE. The chain employs TRBV9 and TRBJ1-2; D call uncertain. Sequencing used blood. The TCR was taken from a man between 18 and 35 years old in good health. For the CDR3, the DNA is TGTGTCAGCAGTGATGGGGTATTAGTACAAGAAACTAACTATGGCTACACCTTC. Translation: CVSSDGVLVQETNYGYTF. The entire variable domain, with the rest obtained from reference TRBV9 and TRBJ1-2, is as follows: DSGVTQTPKHLITATGQRVTLRCSPRSGDLSVYWYQQSLDQGLQFLIQYYNGEERAKGNILERFSAQQFPDLHSELNLSSLELGDSALYFCVSSDGVLVQETNYGYTFGSGTRLTVV.